A selection of T cell receptor beta chains follows, all from one sample in a study of blood T cells in healthy people across ages. TCRdb ran MiXCR on the 5' RACE reads and lists one entry per CDR3 protein. The sample lists about 1.5 million distinct CDR3 sequences; about 43% were seen once. The sample taken for sequencing was blood. These receptors all stem from a woman aged 18-30 years in good health. Both conserved end residues are part of each CDR3. The order of the fields is V gene, clone size, J gene, D gene, CDR3 protein, CDR3 DNA. The D gene is left open where the match is weak. Not every row has a clone size; where given, it reads once, few, many or a size class.

V gene: TRBV21-1
clone size: few
J gene: TRBJ2-1
D gene: NA
CDR3 protein: CASSKTTSGRVSEQFF
CDR3 DNA: TGTGCCAGCAGCAAAACGACTAGCGGCCGGGTTAGTGAGCAGTTCTTC

V gene: TRBV6-2/TRBV6-3
clone size: NA
J gene: TRBJ2-1
D gene: TRBD2
CDR3 protein: CASSPLAGSGNEQFF
CDR3 DNA: TGTGCCAGCAGCCCACTAGCGGGATCGGGGAATGAGCAGTTCTTC

V gene: TRBV7-9
clone size: NA
J gene: TRBJ2-3
D gene: NA
CDR3 protein: CASSFGVGGTDTQYF
CDR3 DNA: TGTGCCAGCAGCTTCGGAGTAGGGGGCACAGATACGCAGTATTTT

V gene: TRBV20-1
clone size: NA
J gene: TRBJ1-4
D gene: NA
CDR3 protein: CSARDGGAGFNEKLFF
CDR3 DNA: TGCAGTGCTAGAGATGGGGGGGCAGGGTTTAATGAAAAACTGTTTTTT

V gene: TRBV30
clone size: once
J gene: TRBJ2-5
D gene: TRBD1
CDR3 protein: CAWKTGGRETQYF
CDR3 DNA: TGTGCCTGGAAGACAGGGGGCAGGGAGACCCAGTACTTC

V gene: TRBV10-3
clone size: few
J gene: TRBJ2-7
D gene: TRBD2
CDR3 protein: CAISEAAGDTYEQYF
CDR3 DNA: TGTGCCATCAGTGAGGCGGCGGGAGATACCTACGAGCAGTACTTC

V gene: TRBV28
clone size: NA
J gene: TRBJ1-1
D gene: NA
CDR3 protein: CASSSVWSGSQHFTEAFF
CDR3 DNA: TGTGCCAGCAGTTCAGTCTGGTCTGGGTCCCAGCACTTTACTGAAGCTTTCTTT

V gene: TRBV7-2
clone size: NA
J gene: TRBJ1-1
D gene: NA
CDR3 protein: CASSAHRVGTEAFF
CDR3 DNA: TGTGCCAGCAGCGCGCACAGGGTAGGCACTGAAGCTTTCTTT

V gene: TRBV5-1
clone size: NA
J gene: TRBJ2-1
D gene: TRBD1
CDR3 protein: CASSGTGGSGEQFF
CDR3 DNA: TGCGCCAGCAGCGGGACAGGGGGCTCGGGTGAGCAGTTCTTC

V gene: TRBV28
clone size: NA
J gene: TRBJ2-5
D gene: NA
CDR3 protein: CASSFNPLGGETQYF
CDR3 DNA: TGTGCCAGCAGTTTCAACCCCCTAGGGGGGGAGACCCAGTACTTC

V gene: TRBV3-1
clone size: NA
J gene: TRBJ2-5
D gene: TRBD2
CDR3 protein: CASSPIEAGQETQYF
CDR3 DNA: TGTGCCAGCAGCCCCATAGAAGCGGGACAAGAGACCCAGTACTTC

V gene: TRBV4-1
clone size: NA
J gene: TRBJ2-3
D gene: TRBD1
CDR3 protein: CTSSQRGQGTDTQYF
CDR3 DNA: TGCACCAGCAGCCAAAGGGGGCAGGGCACAGATACGCAGTATTTT

V gene: TRBV27
clone size: NA
J gene: TRBJ2-1
D gene: TRBD1
CDR3 protein: CASSLSDWDRLYNEQFF
CDR3 DNA: TGTGCCAGCAGTTTATCCGATTGGGACAGACTTTACAATGAGCAGTTCTTC

V gene: TRBV4-1
clone size: NA
J gene: TRBJ2-1
D gene: NA
CDR3 protein: CASSQVGGDSYNGQFF
CDR3 DNA: TGCGCCAGCAGCCAAGTTGGCGGCGACTCCTACAATGGGCAGTTCTTC

V gene: TRBV2
clone size: NA
J gene: TRBJ1-5
D gene: NA
CDR3 protein: CASSDRRSNQPQHF
CDR3 DNA: TGTGCCAGCAGTGACAGAAGGAGCAATCAGCCCCAGCATTTT

V gene: TRBV10-3
clone size: few
J gene: TRBJ2-1
D gene: TRBD2
CDR3 protein: CAISAVPSGSGTYNEQFF
CDR3 DNA: TGTGCCATCAGTGCGGTACCCAGCGGTAGCGGGACCTACAATGAGCAGTTCTTC

V gene: TRBV5-1
clone size: many
J gene: TRBJ2-6
D gene: NA
CDR3 protein: CASSLDSSGANVLTF
CDR3 DNA: TGTGCCAGCAGTTTGGACAGCTCTGGGGCCAACGTCCTGACTTTC

V gene: TRBV5-1
clone size: NA
J gene: TRBJ2-3
D gene: TRBD2
CDR3 protein: CASRHRLAGARDTQYF
CDR3 DNA: TGCGCCAGCAGGCATAGACTAGCGGGAGCTCGGGATACGCAGTATTTT

V gene: TRBV4-1
clone size: NA
J gene: TRBJ2-5
D gene: NA
CDR3 protein: CASSQGLTGGGETQYF
CDR3 DNA: TGCGCCAGCAGCCAAGGCCTGACAGGTGGGGGGGAGACCCAGTACTTC

V gene: TRBV12-5
clone size: few
J gene: TRBJ1-6
D gene: NA
CDR3 protein: CASGLVGHWNSPLHF
CDR3 DNA: TGTGCTAGTGGTTTGGTAGGGCACTGGAATTCACCCCTCCACTTT

V gene: TRBV7-2
clone size: NA
J gene: TRBJ2-1
D gene: TRBD2
CDR3 protein: CASSPAGGDTQFF
CDR3 DNA: TGTGCCAGCTCCCCCGCGGGGGGCGATACCCAGTTCTTC

V gene: TRBV20-1
clone size: few
J gene: TRBJ2-7
D gene: TRBD1
CDR3 protein: CSAPGQVTYEQYF
CDR3 DNA: TGCAGTGCCCCGGGACAGGTCACCTACGAGCAGTACTTC

V gene: TRBV28
clone size: NA
J gene: TRBJ2-4
D gene: NA
CDR3 protein: CASSFINIQYF
CDR3 DNA: TGTGCCAGCAGCTTTATAAACATTCAGTACTTC

V gene: TRBV4-1
clone size: NA
J gene: TRBJ1-6
D gene: NA
CDR3 protein: CASSQVASSPLHF
CDR3 DNA: TGCGCCAGCAGCCAAGTGGCATCTTCACCCCTCCACTTT

V gene: TRBV20-1
clone size: NA
J gene: TRBJ1-1
D gene: NA
CDR3 protein: CSANTEGMNTEAFF
CDR3 DNA: TGCAGTGCCAATACGGAGGGAATGAACACTGAAGCTTTCTTT

V gene: TRBV3-1
clone size: NA
J gene: TRBJ1-5
D gene: NA
CDR3 protein: CASSQSGGNQPQHF
CDR3 DNA: TGTGCCAGCAGCCAATCGGGTGGGAATCAGCCCCAGCATTTT

V gene: TRBV7-9
clone size: many
J gene: TRBJ2-7
D gene: NA
CDR3 protein: CASSLDQASSYEQYF
CDR3 DNA: TGTGCCAGCAGCTTAGATCAGGCGAGCTCCTACGAGCAGTACTTC

V gene: TRBV7-9
clone size: NA
J gene: TRBJ1-4
D gene: TRBD1
CDR3 protein: CASSLFVGTGKEKLFF
CDR3 DNA: TGTGCCAGCAGCTTATTTGTGGGGACAGGGAAAGAAAAACTGTTTTTT

V gene: TRBV18
clone size: NA
J gene: TRBJ2-7
D gene: NA
CDR3 protein: CASSPQGAGSSYEQYF
CDR3 DNA: TGTGCCAGCTCACCTCAAGGGGCCGGGAGCTCCTACGAGCAGTACTTC

V gene: TRBV4-1
clone size: NA
J gene: TRBJ2-3
D gene: TRBD2
CDR3 protein: CASSPILAGDRTDTQYF
CDR3 DNA: TGCGCCAGCAGCCCCATACTAGCGGGGGATCGCACAGATACGCAGTATTTT

V gene: TRBV3-1
clone size: NA
J gene: TRBJ2-3
D gene: NA
CDR3 protein: CASSHEGSEQYF
CDR3 DNA: TGTGCCAGCAGTCATGAAGGCAGTGAGCAGTATTTT

V gene: TRBV20-1
clone size: many
J gene: TRBJ2-7
D gene: TRBD2
CDR3 protein: CSARTSDSYEQYF
CDR3 DNA: TGCAGTGCCCGGACTAGCGACTCCTACGAGCAGTACTTC

V gene: TRBV4-1
clone size: few
J gene: TRBJ1-1
D gene: NA
CDR3 protein: CASSHADRMNTEAFF
CDR3 DNA: TGCGCCAGCAGCCATGCCGACCGTATGAACACTGAAGCTTTCTTT

V gene: TRBV7-2
clone size: NA
J gene: TRBJ2-1
D gene: TRBD2
CDR3 protein: CASSLESGGAGEQFF
CDR3 DNA: TGTGCCAGCAGCCTAGAGAGCGGGGGGGCAGGTGAGCAGTTCTTC

V gene: TRBV11-2
clone size: NA
J gene: TRBJ2-5
D gene: NA
CDR3 protein: CASSLARGLSETQYF
CDR3 DNA: TGTGCCAGCAGCTTAGCCAGGGGCCTCAGCGAGACCCAGTACTTC

V gene: TRBV12-3/TRBV12-4
clone size: few
J gene: TRBJ2-1
D gene: NA
CDR3 protein: CASRVEVDEQFF
CDR3 DNA: TGTGCCAGCAGGGTTGAGGTGGATGAGCAGTTCTTC

V gene: TRBV29-1
clone size: few
J gene: TRBJ2-3
D gene: TRBD1
CDR3 protein: CSVVYGDREGMNTQYF
CDR3 DNA: TGCAGCGTTGTTTACGGGGACAGGGAGGGCATGAATACGCAGTATTTT

V gene: TRBV4-1
clone size: few
J gene: TRBJ2-1
D gene: TRBD2
CDR3 protein: CASSVLAVYNEQFF
CDR3 DNA: TGCGCCAGCAGCGTTCTAGCGGTATACAATGAGCAGTTCTTC

V gene: TRBV11-2
clone size: NA
J gene: TRBJ2-2
D gene: TRBD2
CDR3 protein: CASSSRTSGNWENTGELFF
CDR3 DNA: TGTGCCAGCAGCTCCCGGACTAGCGGGAATTGGGAGAACACAGGGGAGCTGTTTTTT

V gene: TRBV5-1
clone size: NA
J gene: TRBJ1-4
D gene: NA
CDR3 protein: CASSLDGQLNEKLFF
CDR3 DNA: TGCGCCAGCAGCTTGGATGGACAGCTCAATGAAAAACTGTTTTTT

V gene: TRBV5-1
clone size: few
J gene: TRBJ1-1
D gene: NA
CDR3 protein: CASSLFSRGRVTEAFF
CDR3 DNA: TGCGCCAGCAGCTTGTTCAGTAGGGGGAGAGTCACTGAAGCTTTCTTT

V gene: TRBV7-3
clone size: NA
J gene: TRBJ2-1
D gene: NA
CDR3 protein: CASSPIDYNEQFF
CDR3 DNA: TGTGCCAGCAGCCCTATAGACTACAATGAGCAGTTCTTC

V gene: TRBV7-9
clone size: few
J gene: TRBJ1-2
D gene: TRBD1
CDR3 protein: CASSLGQAMYGYTF
CDR3 DNA: TGTGCCAGCAGCCTGGGACAGGCGATGTATGGCTACACCTTC

V gene: TRBV7-7
clone size: NA
J gene: TRBJ2-7
D gene: NA
CDR3 protein: CASSPNLGILYYEQYF
CDR3 DNA: TGTGCCAGCAGCCCTAACTTGGGAATTCTCTACTACGAGCAGTACTTC

V gene: TRBV27
clone size: NA
J gene: TRBJ2-7
D gene: TRBD1
CDR3 protein: CASSSLYTGTGPYGQYF
CDR3 DNA: TGTGCCAGCAGTTCCCTATACACCGGGACAGGGCCCTACGGGCAGTACTTC

V gene: TRBV6-5
clone size: NA
J gene: TRBJ2-1
D gene: TRBD2
CDR3 protein: CASSYGVAGGVGSKEQFF
CDR3 DNA: TGTGCCAGCAGTTACGGGGTAGCGGGAGGAGTTGGCTCGAAGGAGCAGTTCTTC

V gene: TRBV28
clone size: few
J gene: TRBJ2-7
D gene: NA
CDR3 protein: CASSYSYAYEQYF
CDR3 DNA: TGTGCCAGCAGTTATAGTTACGCCTACGAGCAGTACTTC

V gene: TRBV27
clone size: few
J gene: TRBJ2-7
D gene: TRBD2
CDR3 protein: CASSLSSGDYEQYF
CDR3 DNA: TGTGCCAGCAGTTTATCTAGCGGGGACTACGAGCAGTACTTC

V gene: TRBV11-2
clone size: NA
J gene: TRBJ1-6
D gene: NA
CDR3 protein: CASSLDSTGINSPLHF
CDR3 DNA: TGTGCCAGCAGCTTAGACTCTACAGGGATCAATTCACCCCTCCACTTT

V gene: TRBV15
clone size: NA
J gene: TRBJ2-7
D gene: NA
CDR3 protein: CATSRDQVVPVEQYF
CDR3 DNA: TGTGCCACCAGCAGAGATCAGGTGGTGCCTGTCGAGCAGTACTTC

V gene: TRBV5-1
clone size: NA
J gene: TRBJ2-7
D gene: TRBD1
CDR3 protein: CASSLAGRGTYEQYF
CDR3 DNA: TGCGCCAGCAGCTTGGCCGGCAGGGGGACCTACGAGCAGTACTTC

V gene: TRBV27
clone size: NA
J gene: TRBJ2-3
D gene: NA
CDR3 protein: CTSSYDMGDTQYF
CDR3 DNA: TGTACCAGCAGTTACGACATGGGTGATACGCAGTATTTT

V gene: TRBV10-3
clone size: NA
J gene: TRBJ1-1
D gene: NA
CDR3 protein: CATGINTEAFF
CDR3 DNA: TGTGCCACGGGGATAAACACTGAAGCTTTCTTT

V gene: TRBV20-1
clone size: NA
J gene: TRBJ1-4
D gene: NA
CDR3 protein: CSVYSKKLFF
CDR3 DNA: TGCAGTGTCTACTCCAAAAAACTGTTTTTT

V gene: TRBV7-9
clone size: NA
J gene: TRBJ2-3
D gene: NA
CDR3 protein: CASSLSPLGTDTQYF
CDR3 DNA: TGTGCCAGCAGCTTAAGCCCACTTGGCACAGATACGCAGTATTTT